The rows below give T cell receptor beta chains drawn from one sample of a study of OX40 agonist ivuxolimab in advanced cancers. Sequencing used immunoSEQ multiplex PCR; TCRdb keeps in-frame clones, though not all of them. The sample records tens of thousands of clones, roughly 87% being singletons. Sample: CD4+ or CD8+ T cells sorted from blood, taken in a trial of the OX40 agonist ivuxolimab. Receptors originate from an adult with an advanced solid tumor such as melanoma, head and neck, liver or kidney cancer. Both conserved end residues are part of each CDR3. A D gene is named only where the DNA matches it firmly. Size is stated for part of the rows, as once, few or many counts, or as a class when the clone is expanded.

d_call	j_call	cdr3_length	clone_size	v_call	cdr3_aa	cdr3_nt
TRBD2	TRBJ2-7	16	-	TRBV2	CASRAPRTSGSYEQYF	TGTGCCAGCAGAGCGCCTAGGACTAGCGGATCCTACGAGCAGTACTTC
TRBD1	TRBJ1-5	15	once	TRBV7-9	CASSTDRGMGQPQHF	TGTGCCAGCAGCACGGACAGGGGTATGGGTCAGCCCCAGCATTTT
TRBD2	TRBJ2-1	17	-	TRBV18	CASSPRLAGLTYNEQFF	TGTGCCAGCTCACCACGACTAGCGGGCCTGACCTACAATGAGCAGTTCTTC
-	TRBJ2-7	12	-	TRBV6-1	CASNSPSYEQYF	TGTGCCAGCAATAGTCCCTCCTACGAGCAGTACTTC
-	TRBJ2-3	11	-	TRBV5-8	CASRAPGTQYF	TGTGCCAGCCGAGCTCCCGGTACGCAGTATTTT
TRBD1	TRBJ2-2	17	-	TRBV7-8	CASSLAPRQGRTGELFF	TGTGCCAGCAGCCTCGCTCCAAGACAGGGGAGGACCGGGGAGCTGTTTTTT
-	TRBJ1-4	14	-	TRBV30	CAWSVLQGAEKLFF	TGTGCCTGGAGTGTACTCCAGGGCGCGGAAAAACTGTTTTTT
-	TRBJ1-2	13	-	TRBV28	CASSFGQNYGYTF	TGTGCCAGCAGTTTTGGACAGAACTATGGCTACACCTTC
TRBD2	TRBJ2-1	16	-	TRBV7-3	CASSLIPTSGRNEQFF	TGTGCCAGCAGCTTAATCCCGACTAGCGGGAGAAATGAGCAGTTCTTC
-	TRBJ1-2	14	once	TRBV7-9	CASSPHRSNYGYTF	TGTGCCAGCAGCCCACACAGATCTAACTATGGCTACACCTTC
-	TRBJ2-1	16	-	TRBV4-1	CASSQDRSSLHNEQFF	TGCGCCAGCAGCCAAGATCGCAGTAGCCTCCACAATGAGCAGTTCTTC
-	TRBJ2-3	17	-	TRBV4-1	CASSPRDLPSSTDTQYF	TGCGCCAGCAGCCCCCGGGACCTCCCCTCTAGCACAGATACGCAGTATTTT
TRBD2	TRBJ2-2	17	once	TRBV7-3	CASSSGRLARYTGELFF	TGTGCCAGCAGCTCGGGAAGACTAGCGAGGTACACCGGGGAGCTGTTTTTT
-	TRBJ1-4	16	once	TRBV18	CASSPVSTIANEKLFF	TGTGCCAGCTCACCCGTTTCTACGATAGCTAATGAAAAACTGTTTTTT
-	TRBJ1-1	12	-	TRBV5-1	CASSSSQTEAFF	TGCGCCAGCAGCTCCTCCCAAACTGAAGCTTTCTTT
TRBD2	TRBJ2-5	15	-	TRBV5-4	CASSPRGGREETQYF	TGTGCCAGCAGCCCCCGTGGAGGGAGGGAGGAGACCCAGTACTTC
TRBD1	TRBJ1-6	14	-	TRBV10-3	CAIRPGQGGSPLHF	TGTGCCATCAGACCGGGACAGGGAGGGTCACCCCTCCACTTT
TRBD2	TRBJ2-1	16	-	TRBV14	CASSRGAGGIYNEQFF	TGTGCCAGCAGCCGTGGAGCGGGAGGAATCTACAATGAGCAGTTCTTC
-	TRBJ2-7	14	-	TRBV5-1	CASSLGPGAYEQYF	TGCGCCAGCAGCTTGGGACCGGGAGCCTACGAGCAGTACTTC
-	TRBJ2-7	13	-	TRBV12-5	CASGPGPYYEQYF	TGTGCTAGTGGTCCGGGACCCTACTACGAGCAGTACTTC
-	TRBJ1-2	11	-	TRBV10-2	CASSEYGGYTF	TGCGCCAGCAGTGAGTACGGCGGCTACACCTTC
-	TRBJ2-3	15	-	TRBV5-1	CASSLLSVGTDTQYF	TGCGCCAGCAGCTTGTTATCCGTAGGCACAGATACGCAGTATTTT
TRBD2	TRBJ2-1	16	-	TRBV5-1	CASTPPDAGVFDEQFF	TGCGCCAGCACCCCTCCTGATGCGGGGGTTTTCGATGAGCAGTTCTTC
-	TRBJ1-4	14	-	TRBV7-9	CASSLRRTDEKLFF	TGTGCCAGCAGCTTGAGGCGGACGGATGAAAAACTGTTTTTT
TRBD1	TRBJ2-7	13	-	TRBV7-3	CASSLDRGYEQYF	TGTGCCAGCAGCTTAGACAGGGGGTACGAGCAGTACTTC
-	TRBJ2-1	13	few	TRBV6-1	CASSEVRRLRRFF	TGTGCCAGCAGTGAAGTGCGAAGACTGAGGCGGTTCTTC